The 27 T cell receptor beta chains reported below all come from one sample, sequenced in a study of radiotherapy plus CTLA-4 blockade in lung cancer. Here immunoSEQ multiplex PCR was the method, and the copy in TCRdb shows in-frame clones only, minus some. The sample lists 65,000 to 95,000 clones, around nine tenths seen once, with 0.85% to 0.95% in the top ten. Sequenced material: peripheral blood, taken from a patient treated with radiotherapy plus ipilimumab. These receptors came from a human donor with non-small cell lung cancer who had stable disease on radiotherapy plus ipilimumab.

This clone appeared a single time. This chain connects TRBV19 to TRBJ2-1, with 14 nucleotides matching TRBD2. The length of the CDR3 is 18 residues. V was pared by 6 bases and J by 3 bases, with 10 bases of the junction left unmatched. Germline V gene data show CDR1 as LNHDA and CDR2 as SQIVND (reference sequence). As DNA, the CDR3 is TGTGCCAGTAGCCCAGGACTAGCGGGAGGCCACTACTACAATGAGCAGTTCTTC. It encodes CASSPGLAGGHYYNEQFF.

This chain joins TRBV6-5 and TRBJ2-7; TRBD1 agrees at 9 bases. The CDR3 contains 14 residues. Looked up from germline, CDR1 is MNHEY and CDR2 is SVGAGI. V lost 2 bases, J lost 5 bases, and 4 bases stayed unmatched. This chain's CDR3 is CASSYGDRVNEQYF. DNA of the CDR3: TGTGCCAGCAGTTACGGGGACAGGGTAAACGAGCAGTACTTC.

The gene calls are TRBV5-1 and TRBJ2-3; 12 bases line up with TRBD2. The CDR3 spans 15 residues. Germline CDR1 reads SGHRS; CDR2 reads YFSETQ. J was trimmed by 8 bases and V by 1 base; bases with no gene match: 5. The CDR3 sequence is CASSLTSGGSGTQYF. In DNA form, the CDR3 reads TGCGCCAGCAGCTTGACTAGCGGGGGGAGTGGTACGCAGTATTTT.

This clone has more than one count but fewer than ten. The chain recombines TRBV7-3 with TRBJ2-3, with TRBD2 matching over 11 bases. The V gene's germline CDR1 is SGHTA and CDR2 FQGTGA. V was clipped by 5 bases and J by 5 bases; unmatched bases: 9. There are 16 residues in the CDR3. CDR3 sequence (DNA): TGTGCCAGCAGCGCTGTAGCGGGGGGGCTTATAGATACGCAGTATTTT. It yields the protein CASSAVAGGLIDTQYF.

This chain links TRBV28 with TRBJ2-1; D is unclear. Germline V CDR1 and CDR2: MDHEN, SYDVKM. The CDR3 consists of 12 residues. Trimming took off 5 bases at V and 9 bases at J, with 11 bases between the two ends. The CDR3 here is CASSAVRSEQFF. The CDR3 nucleotides are TGTGCCAGCAGTGCCGTTAGGAGTGAGCAGTTCTTC. The full variable domain, its missing parts supplied by reference TRBV28 and TRBJ2-1, is DVKVTQSSRYLVKRTGEKVFLECVQDMDHENMFWYRQDPGLGLRLIYFSYDVKMKEKGDIPEGYSVSREKKERFSLILESASTNQTSMYLCASSAVRSEQFFGPGTRLTVL.

This clone was seen a few times. This chain uses TRBV18 with TRBJ1-2; D might be TRBD1 (6 bases). Looked up from germline, CDR1 is KGHSH and CDR2 is LQKENI. CDR3 length equals 13 residues. Trimming cost V 6 bases and J 6 bases, with 14 bases left between them. The CDR3 DNA reads as TGTGCCAGCTCGCAGGGGCAGTCCGATGGCTACACCTTC. Translating gives CASSQGQSDGYTF.

This rearrangement joins TRBV7-7 to TRBJ2-3; maybe TRBD1 (7 bases). Deletions cut 5 bases from V and 1 base from J, with 13 bases between. This CDR3 region has 15 residues. Germline V lookup: CDR1 SSHAT, CDR2 FNYEAQ (reference sequence). For the CDR3, the DNA is TGTGCCAGCAGCCCCACAGGGGAGGGCACAGATACGCAGTATTTT. As protein: CASSPTGEGTDTQYF.

The chain joins TRBV5-6 to TRBJ2-1; D is unclear. The germline V gene encodes CDR1 SGHDT and CDR2 YYEEEE. The germline V and J ends were trimmed by 0 bases and 7 bases, with 8 bases remaining between them. This CDR3 comprises 13 residues. CDR3 loop: CASSLGVRNEQFF. In DNA form, the CDR3 reads TGTGCCAGCAGCTTGGGCGTGAGGAATGAGCAGTTCTTC.

This rearrangement joins TRBV5-6 to TRBJ1-6, with unresolved D. The CDR3 totals 15 residues. Trimming cost V 3 bases and J 5 bases, with 12 bases left between them. CDR1 and CDR2 from the germline V gene are SGHDT and YYEEEE. CDR3 residues: CASSSAGWDNSPLHF. In DNA, the CDR3 is TGTGCCAGCAGCTCCGCAGGCTGGGATAATTCACCCCTCCACTTT. Combining the CDR3 with reference TRBV5-6 and TRBJ1-6 gives the whole variable domain DAGVTQSPTHLIKTRGQQVTLRCSPKSGHDTVSWYQQALGQGPQFIFQYYEEEERQRGNFPDRFSGHQFPNYSSELNVNALLLGDSALYLCASSSAGWDNSPLHFGNGTRLTVT.

This sequence joins TRBV9 and TRBJ2-5, with 7 bases that match TRBD2. V dropped 3 bases and J dropped 4; count of bases not matched to a gene: 9. Looked up from germline, CDR1 is SGDLS and CDR2 is YYNGEE. CDR3 size: 15 residues. CDR3 in DNA: TGTGCCAGCAGCGAGGGAGTGCGGGGGACAGAGACCCAGTACTTC. The encoded protein is CASSEGVRGTETQYF.

The chain employs TRBV27 and TRBJ2-6; D gene unclear. CDR1 and CDR2 (germline): MNHEY, SMNVEV (reference sequence). V was cut by 6 bases and J by 0 bases, with 15 bases left in between. The CDR3 contains 17 residues. The chain's CDR3 is CASSSKTSTSGANVLTF. As DNA, the CDR3 is TGTGCCAGCAGCTCCAAAACGTCAACCTCTGGGGCCAACGTCCTGACTTTC.

This chain joins TRBV27 and TRBJ2-5; a weak D match, TRBD2 (5 bases). There are 11 residues in the CDR3. Trimming took off 2 bases at V and 10 bases at J, with 8 bases between the two ends. Germline V lookup: CDR1 MNHEY, CDR2 SMNVEV (reference sequence). The CDR3 DNA is TGTGCCAGCAGTTTACGGGGATACCAGTACTTC. Translation: CASSLRGYQYF.

The chain is built from TRBV5-1 and TRBJ1-6; tentative D call: TRBD1 (5 bases). The germline gives CDR1 SGHRS, CDR2 YFSETQ. The CDR3 is made up of 14 amino acids. Trimming removed 2 bases at V and 8 bases at J, with 11 bases between. CDR3: CASSFAQADSPLHF. Here the CDR3 DNA reads TGCGCCAGCAGCTTCGCACAGGCAGATTCACCCCTCCACTTT.

This chain links TRBV19 with TRBJ1-1; a possible D gene is TRBD1 (6 bases). Per germline, CDR1 LNHDA and CDR2 SQIVND (reference sequence). The CDR3 loop spans 14 amino acids. V dropped 1 base and J dropped 2 bases, with 8 bases sitting between them. The CDR3 bases are TGTGCCAGTAGTATAGGGACAGTAAACACTGAAGCTTTCTTT. It yields the protein CASSIGTVNTEAFF.

The rearrangement links TRBV30 to TRBJ2-4, with 11 nucleotides matching TRBD2. V shed 0 bases, J shed 1 base, and the junction held 2 bases outside the gene matches. This CDR3 region has 16 residues. Germline values: CDR1 GTSNPN, CDR2 SVGIG (reference sequence). This CDR3 is CAWSVPSGGAKNIQYF. CDR3 bases: TGTGCCTGGAGTGTACCTAGCGGGGGGGCCAAAAACATTCAGTACTTC.

The chain is built from TRBV2 and TRBJ1-4, with D perhaps TRBD1 (6 bases). This CDR3 is built from 18 residues. Trimming left V 2 bases short and J 8 bases short, with 24 bases between. In germline, CDR1 is SNHLY, CDR2 FYNNEI. For the CDR3, the DNA is TGTGCCAGCAGTGAACGTTTAGCGATGGGGGCTTCTCGGGAAAAACTGTTTTTT. Amino acids: CASSERLAMGASREKLFF. The complete variable domain, with remaining parts taken from reference TRBV2 and TRBJ1-4, reads EPEVTQTPSHQVTQMGQEVILRCVPISNHLYFYWYRQILGQKVEFLVSFYNNEISEKSEIFDDQFSVERPDGSNFTLKIRSTKLEDSAMYFCASSERLAMGASREKLFFGSGTQLSVL.

The rearrangement links TRBV11-2 to TRBJ1-2; D might be TRBD1 (5 bases). V shed 5 bases and J shed 3 bases, with 10 bases lying between them. CDR3 size: 13 residues. Looked up from germline, CDR1 is SGHAT and CDR2 is FQNNGV. CDR3 in amino acids: CASSPTVYYGYTF. The CDR3 nucleotides read TGTGCCAGCAGCCCGACAGTGTACTATGGCTACACCTTC.

The chain employs TRBV7-2 and TRBJ1-1; D gene unclear. The germline gives CDR1 SGHTA, CDR2 FQGNSA. This CDR3 has 13 residues. V was pared by 2 bases and J by 2 bases, with 6 bases between. The CDR3 DNA reads TGTGCCAGCAGCTTATGGCAAAACACTGAAGCTTTCTTT. It is translated as CASSLWQNTEAFF.

This sequence joins TRBV27 and TRBJ2-7; D tentatively reads TRBD1 or TRBD2 (5 bases each). CDR3 length: 14 residues. V lost 10 bases, J lost 3 bases, and 19 bases lay in between. Germline loops: CDR1 MNHEY, CDR2 SMNVEV (reference sequence). This CDR3 reads CATTVSGQNYEQYF. The CDR3 nucleotides read TGTGCCACCACAGTTTCGGGGCAAAACTACGAGCAGTACTTC.

The chain combines TRBV30 with TRBJ2-7, with 10 bases aligning to TRBD1. The CDR3 totals 15 residues. The J segment lost 3 bases and the V segment lost 3 bases, leaving 8 bases of the junction unmatched. Germline-derived CDR1 and CDR2 are GTSNPN and SVGIG (reference sequence). The CDR3 coding sequence is TGTGCCTGGAGAGGGGGACAGGGGCTGAACTACGAGCAGTACTTC. This encodes CAWRGGQGLNYEQYF.

The rearrangement uses TRBV7-9 and TRBJ1-1; D is perhaps TRBD1 (5 bases). The CDR3 spans 15 residues. V was cut by 3 bases and J by 2 bases, with 13 bases left in between. Germline values: CDR1 SEHNR, CDR2 FQNEAQ (reference sequence). CDR3 DNA: TGTGCCAGCAGCTTCGGGGGGACCTTTAACACTGAAGCTTTCTTT. Its protein is CASSFGGTFNTEAFF. The entire variable domain, with the rest obtained from reference TRBV7-9 and TRBJ1-1, is as follows: DTGVSQNPRHKITKRGQNVTFRCDPISEHNRLYWYRQTLGQGPEFLTYFQNEAQLEKSRLLSDRFSAERPKGSFSTLEIQRTEQGDSAMYLCASSFGGTFNTEAFFGQGTRLTVV.

The rearrangement uses TRBV30 and TRBJ1-1; D may be TRBD1 (5 bases). V lost 1 base and J 1 base, leaving 10 bases between the germline ends. CDR1 is GTSNPN, CDR2 SVGIG, per germline (reference sequence). There are 14 residues in the CDR3. DNA for the CDR3: TGTGCCTGGAGTGGGGAAAGGGGGAACACTGAAGCTTTCTTT. This codes for CAWSGERGNTEAFF.

This chain connects TRBV11-2 to TRBJ1-4, with 7 bases fitting TRBD1. This CDR3 contains 16 residues. CDR1 is SGHAT, CDR2 FQNNGV, per germline. The V and J ends lost 3 bases and 0 bases, in that order; junction bases with no gene match: 4. The CDR3 nucleotides read TGTGCCAGCAGCTTGTACAGGGGTGCAACTAATGAAAAACTGTTTTTT. This sequence encodes CASSLYRGATNEKLFF.

The chain employs TRBV27 and TRBJ2-5, with 14 bases identical to TRBD2. The CDR3 length is 19 residues. In germline, CDR1 is MNHEY, CDR2 SMNVEV (reference sequence). The J segment lost 5 bases and the V segment lost 5 bases, leaving 16 bases of the junction unmatched. This chain's CDR3 is CASSAKLPGLAGVRETQYF. In nucleotides, the CDR3 is TGTGCCAGCAGTGCCAAATTACCGGGACTAGCGGGAGTAAGGGAGACCCAGTACTTC.

The chain combines TRBV7-9 with TRBJ2-2; D unclear. The V end was cut by 4 bases, the J end by 0 bases, with 18 bases between. CDR3 length: 18 residues. CDR1 SEHNR and CDR2 FQNEAQ come from the germline V gene (reference sequence). CDR3 protein: CASSSRVGVVSNTGELFF. The DNA for the CDR3 is TGTGCCAGCAGCTCTCGGGTGGGTGTAGTTTCGAACACCGGGGAGCTGTTTTTT.

The rearrangement uses TRBV30 and TRBJ2-3; D is unclear. Germline V CDR1 and CDR2: GTSNPN, SVGIG (reference sequence). With 0 bases removed from V and 3 bases from J, the gap between germline ends came to 4 bases. The CDR3 length is 12 residues. CDR3 nucleotide sequence: TGTGCCTGGAGTGTACTGACAGATACGCAGTATTTT. Amino acids: CAWSVLTDTQYF.

This clone was detected only once. V usage is TRBV28 and J usage is TRBJ2-3, with D unclear. The length of the CDR3 is 14 residues. Per the germline V gene, CDR1 is MDHEN and CDR2 is SYDVKM. Trimming removed 7 bases from V and 4 bases from J, with 15 bases in between. CDR3 nucleotides: TGTGCCAGCATAGGGAAAAAGGGCCCAGATACGCAGTATTTT. It translates to CASIGKKGPDTQYF.